The 18 T cell receptor beta chains below were found in one sample sequenced in a study of read filtering for tumor transcriptome and immune sequencing (dated by TCRdb to about 2020). Reads for this sample came from an Illumina HiSeq 4000. TCR libraries were constructed from approximately 390 ng RNA using the Immunoverse kit, and molecular barcoded adaptors covering alpha/delta and beta/gamma chains were employed. TCRdb's own reprocessing of the public reads used fastp at Q25 and MiXCR and kept productive beta chains. Rows are unified per CDR3 protein, each entry keeping the most common DNA and genes. For this sample there are nearly 60,000 distinct CDR3 sequences; 10% to 15% appear just once. The ten largest clones capture approximately 16% of the sample. The sequenced sample consisted of a population of CD138-negative cells sorted from bone marrow. The cell subset or site label here, explained by the study, means: bone marrow mononuclear cells depleted of CD138+ plasma/myeloma cells by negative magnetic selection. These receptors were collected from a donor aged 40 or over with multiple myeloma.

This clonotype showed up many times. This sequence joins TRBV29-1 and TRBJ2-5; no definite D call. Trimming stripped 8 bases from V and 2 bases from J, with 21 bases between. This CDR3 has 15 residues. Per the germline V gene, CDR1 is SQVTM and CDR2 is ANQGSEA. As DNA, the CDR3 is TGCAGCCCGGATGTACGCCCCGGATTTCAAGAGACCCAGTACTTC. It translates to CSPDVRPGFQETQYF. Drawing the rest from reference TRBV29-1 and TRBJ2-5, the complete variable domain is SAVISQKPSRDICQRGTSLTIQCQVDSQVTMMFWYRQQPGQSLTLIATANQGSEATYESGFVIDKFPISRPNLTFSTLTVSNMSPEDSSIYLCSPDVRPGFQETQYFGPGTRLLVL.

This clonotype was counted ten times or more. The V call is TRBV7-9, the J call TRBJ1-5; TRBD1 agrees at 8 bases. The germline gives CDR1 SEHNR, CDR2 FQNEAQ (reference sequence). The CDR3 runs to 14 residues. J lost 5 bases, V lost 5 bases, and 5 bases had no gene match. CDR3 loop: CASSETGEDQPQHF. The CDR3 DNA follows: TGTGCCAGCAGCGAGACAGGGGAGGATCAGCCCCAGCATTTT. Together with reference TRBV7-9 and TRBJ1-5, the CDR3 gives the full variable domain: DTGVSQNPRHKITKRGQNVTFRCDPISEHNRLYWYRQTLGQGPEFLTYFQNEAQLEKSRLLSDRFSAERPKGSFSTLEIQRTEQGDSAMYLCASSETGEDQPQHFGDGTRLSIL.

The gene calls are TRBV5-5 and TRBJ1-5; the match to TRBD1 covers 7 bases. The CDR3 runs to 17 residues. The V and J ends lost 4 bases and 3 bases, in that order; junction bases with no gene match: 13. The germline CDR1 and CDR2 sequences are SGHKS and YYEKEE (reference sequence). The CDR3 loop is CASSTRSDGQANQPQHF. The CDR3 DNA is TGTGCCAGCAGCACTCGCTCTGACGGACAGGCCAATCAGCCCCAGCATTTT.

In this sample, this clonotype turned up many times. The chain combines TRBV7-9 with TRBJ1-4, with 10 bases lining up with TRBD1. Trimming took 4 bases from V and 8 from J; bases not matched to a gene: 10. Germline CDR1 and CDR2: SEHNR and FQNEAQ (reference sequence). The CDR3 totals 16 residues. The CDR3 bases are TGTGCCAGCAGCTCTCTACGGACAGGGGGTGGAGAAAAACTGTTTTTT. It is translated as CASSSLRTGGGEKLFF.

This clonotype occurred many times. The chain links TRBV5-1 to TRBJ2-5; weak D call: TRBD1 (6 bases). The CDR3 is made up of 13 amino acids. Germline V gene lookup returns CDR1 SGHRS and CDR2 YFSETQ. V lost 4 bases and J 7 bases, leaving 14 bases between the germline ends. The CDR3 nucleotides read TGCGCCAGCAGCCCTGGGGGCGATGGGACCCAGTACTTC. Encoded protein: CASSPGGDGTQYF. Full variable domain (outside the CDR3, taken from reference TRBV5-1 and TRBJ2-5): KAGVTQTPRYLIKTRGQQVTLSCSPISGHRSVSWYQQTPGQGLQFLFEYFSETQRNKGNFPGRFSGRQFSNSRSEMNVSTLELGDSALYLCASSPGGDGTQYFGPGTRLLVL.

This clonotype was seen at least ten times. The genes are TRBV10-3 and TRBJ2-1; D may be TRBD1 or TRBD2 (5 bases each). V lost 3 bases and J 4 bases, leaving 13 bases between the germline ends. The CDR3 is 15 amino acids. Germline V lookup: CDR1 ENHRY, CDR2 SYGVKD. CDR3 bases: TGTGCCATCAGTGATTCTAGGGACGGATACAATGAGCAGTTCTTC. It specifies CAISDSRDGYNEQFF.

Ten or more counts support this clonotype. V and J are TRBV5-1 and TRBJ2-1; 7 bases align to TRBD1. Germline V gene data show CDR1 as SGHRS and CDR2 as YFSETQ. This CDR3 has 15 residues. Trimming at V came to 4 bases and at J to 1 base, leaving 5 bases not matched to a gene. CDR3 in amino acids: CASSTAGGSYNEQFF. In DNA, the CDR3 is TGCGCCAGCAGCACGGCAGGGGGTTCCTACAATGAGCAGTTCTTC.

V and J are TRBV7-3 and TRBJ1-4; D remains ambiguous. The germline V gene has CDR1 SGHTA and CDR2 FQGTGA. The CDR3 contains 16 residues. Trimming took off 5 bases at V and 8 bases at J, with 21 bases between the two ends. The CDR3 reads CASSQHLRPEDEKLFF. CDR3 nucleotide sequence: TGTGCCAGCAGCCAGCATTTGCGGCCGGAGGACGAAAAACTGTTTTTT.

The chain links TRBV7-2 to TRBJ1-5; D remains ambiguous. The CDR3 runs to 14 residues. Trimming took off 2 bases at V and 6 bases at J, with 11 bases between the two ends. Looked up from germline, CDR1 is SGHTA and CDR2 is FQGNSA. This chain's CDR3 is CASSLLRLSQPQHF. The DNA of the CDR3 is TGTGCCAGCAGCTTATTAAGGCTTAGTCAGCCCCAGCATTTT. The variable domain in full, with the rest retrieved from reference TRBV7-2 and TRBJ1-5, is GAGVSQSPSNKVTEKGKDVELRCDPISGHTALYWYRQSLGQGLEFLIYFQGNSAPDKSGLPSDRFSAERTGGSVSTLTIQRTQQEDSAVYLCASSLLRLSQPQHFGDGTRLSIL.

The gene calls are TRBV20-1 and TRBJ1-5; perhaps TRBD1 as D (6 bases). The V and J ends lost 3 bases and 2 bases respectively, with 11 bases between them. This CDR3 region has 14 residues. CDR1 is DFQATT and CDR2 is SNEGSKA in the germline V gene (reference sequence). The CDR3 is CSASWGLGNQPQHF. In DNA, the CDR3 is TGCAGTGCTAGCTGGGGGCTCGGCAATCAGCCCCAGCATTTT.

This clonotype was observed a handful of times. V and J are TRBV6-1 and TRBJ2-2; the match to TRBD1 covers 7 bases. This CDR3 has 16 residues. Germline assignment: CDR1 MNHNS and CDR2 SASEGT. J gave up 1 base and V 1 base, and 3 bases lay outside the gene matches. Here the CDR3 reads CASSEEQGRNTGELFF. DNA for the CDR3: TGTGCCAGCAGTGAAGAACAGGGGAGGAACACCGGGGAGCTGTTTTTT.

Notes on this clonotype: A far larger clone differs by one base, so this is likely a read error. The chain links TRBV7-3 to TRBJ2-1; D gene ambiguous. The CDR3 contains 13 residues. The germline V gene encodes CDR1 SGHTA and CDR2 FQGTGA. Trimming cost V 2 bases and J 12 bases, with 14 bases left between them. The DNA for the CDR3 is TGTGCCAGCAGCTTATCCCAGCGAATGGGGCAGTTCTTC. As protein: CASSLSQRMGQFF.

This clonotype was seen at least ten times. The rearrangement links TRBV4-1 to TRBJ1-1; D is unclear. Trimming removed 0 bases at V and 0 bases at J, with 11 bases between. Germline lookup yields CDR1 MGHRA and CDR2 YSYEKL. The CDR3 spans 16 residues. CDR3 nucleotide sequence: TGCGCCAGCAGCCAAGATAGATACAGAATGAACACTGAAGCTTTCTTT. This encodes CASSQDRYRMNTEAFF.

In regard to this clonotype: Being one base from a much bigger clone, this may be a read error. This sequence joins TRBV5-5 and TRBJ1-2; possible D gene TRBD1, 6 bases. There are 14 residues in the CDR3. Germline CDR1 is SGHKS and CDR2 is YYEKEE (reference sequence). The CDR3 loop is CASSLRQVNYGNTF. The CDR3 DNA reads TGTGCCAGCAGCTTACGACAGGTTAACTATGGCAACACCTTC.

Many counts were recorded for this clonotype. The V call is TRBV6-6, the J call TRBJ1-5; TRBD1 agrees at 12 bases. V lost 2 bases, J lost 7 bases, and 0 bases stayed unmatched. CDR3 length: 14 residues. The V gene's germline CDR1 is MNHNY and CDR2 SVGAGI (reference sequence). CDR3 nucleotide sequence: TGTGCCAGCAGTTACGGGACAGGGGGCCAGCCCCAGCATTTT. Encoded protein: CASSYGTGGQPQHF.

CDR3 coding DNA: TGTGCCAGCAGCTTTGACTGGAGGGGGTTGAAACAAGAGACCCAGTACTTC. It yields the protein CASSFDWRGLKQETQYF. The chain has TRBV5-8 and TRBJ2-5; D might be TRBD1 or TRBD2, each matching 6 bases. The CDR3 has 17 amino acids. Germline CDR1 is SGHTS and CDR2 is YDEGEE. V shed 2 bases and J shed 2 bases, with 19 bases lying between them.

This clonotype was seen repeatedly, ten times or more. The chain employs TRBV9 and TRBJ1-5; no firm D call. Trimming removed 0 bases from V and 5 bases from J, with 6 bases in between. The CDR3 runs 13 residues. Germline V CDR1 and CDR2: SGDLS, YYNGEE. CDR3 amino acids: CASSVASDQPQHF. The CDR3 region has the DNA TGTGCCAGCAGCGTAGCGAGTGATCAGCCCCAGCATTTT.

This clonotype was counted only a few times. A much larger clone differs from this one at a single base, so this may be a read error. The V and J genes are TRBV12-3 or TRBV12-4 and TRBJ2-2; 8 bases are a match to TRBD2. CDR3 length: 14 amino acids. J lost 9 bases, V lost 10 bases, and 13 bases had no gene match. The DNA of the CDR3 is TGTGCCACCCGTCCCGGACTAGCTTCCAGGGAGCTGTTTTTT. It encodes CATRPGLASRELFF.